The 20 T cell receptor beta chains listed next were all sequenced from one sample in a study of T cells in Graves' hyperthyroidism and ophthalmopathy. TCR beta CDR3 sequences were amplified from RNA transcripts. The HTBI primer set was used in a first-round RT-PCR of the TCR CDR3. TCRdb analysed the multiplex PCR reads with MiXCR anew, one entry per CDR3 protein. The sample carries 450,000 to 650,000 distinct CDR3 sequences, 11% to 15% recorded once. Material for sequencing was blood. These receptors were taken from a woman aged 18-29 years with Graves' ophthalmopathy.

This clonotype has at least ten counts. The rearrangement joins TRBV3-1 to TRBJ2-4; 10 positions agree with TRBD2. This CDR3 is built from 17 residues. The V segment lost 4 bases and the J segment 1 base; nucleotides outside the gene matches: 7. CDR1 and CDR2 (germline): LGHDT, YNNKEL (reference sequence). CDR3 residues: CASSLSSGRWAKNIQYF. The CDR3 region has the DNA TGTGCCAGCAGCCTGAGTAGCGGGAGGTGGGCCAAAAACATTCAGTACTTC.

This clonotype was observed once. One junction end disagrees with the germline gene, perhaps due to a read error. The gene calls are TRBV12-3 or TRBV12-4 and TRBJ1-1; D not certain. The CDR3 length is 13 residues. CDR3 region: CASGLARWAEAFF. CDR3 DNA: TGTGCCAGCGGTTTAGCGAGGTGGGCTGAAGCTTTCTTT.

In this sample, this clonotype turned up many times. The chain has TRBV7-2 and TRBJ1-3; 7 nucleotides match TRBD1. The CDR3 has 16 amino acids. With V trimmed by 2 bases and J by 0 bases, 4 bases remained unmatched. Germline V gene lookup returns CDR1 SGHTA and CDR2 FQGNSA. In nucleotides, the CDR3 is TGTGCCAGCAGCTTATGGGACAGACTCTCTGGAAACACCATATATTTT. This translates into CASSLWDRLSGNTIYF.

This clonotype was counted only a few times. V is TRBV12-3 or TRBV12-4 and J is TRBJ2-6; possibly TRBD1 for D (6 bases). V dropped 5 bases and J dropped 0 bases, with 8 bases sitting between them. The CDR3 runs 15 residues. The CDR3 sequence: CASSQGYSGANVLTF. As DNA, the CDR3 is TGTGCCAGCAGTCAGGGGTACTCTGGGGCCAACGTCCTGACTTTC.

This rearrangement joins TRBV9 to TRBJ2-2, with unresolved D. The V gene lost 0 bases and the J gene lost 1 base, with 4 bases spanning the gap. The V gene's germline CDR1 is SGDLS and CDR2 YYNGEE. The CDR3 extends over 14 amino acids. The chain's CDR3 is CASSVAMNTGELFF. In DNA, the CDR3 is TGTGCCAGCAGCGTAGCAATGAACACCGGGGAGCTGTTTTTT.

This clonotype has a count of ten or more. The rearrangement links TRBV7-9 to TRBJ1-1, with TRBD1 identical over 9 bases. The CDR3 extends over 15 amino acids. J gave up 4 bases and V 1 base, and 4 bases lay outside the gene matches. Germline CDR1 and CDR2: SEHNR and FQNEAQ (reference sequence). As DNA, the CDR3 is TGTGCCAGCAGCTTAGGGGACAGGGCGGGCACTGAAGCTTTCTTT. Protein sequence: CASSLGDRAGTEAFF.

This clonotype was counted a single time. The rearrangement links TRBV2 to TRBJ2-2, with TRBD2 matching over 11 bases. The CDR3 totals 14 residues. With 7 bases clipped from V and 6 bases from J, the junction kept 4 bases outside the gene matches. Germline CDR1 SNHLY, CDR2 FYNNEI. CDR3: CASTRLAGPGELFF. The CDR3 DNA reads TGTGCCAGCACCCGACTAGCGGGACCCGGGGAGCTGTTTTTT.

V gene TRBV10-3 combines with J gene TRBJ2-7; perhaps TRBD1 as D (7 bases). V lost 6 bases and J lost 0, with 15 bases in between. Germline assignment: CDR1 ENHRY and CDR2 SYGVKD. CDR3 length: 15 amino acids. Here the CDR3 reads CAISPGRGDSYEQYF. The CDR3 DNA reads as TGTGCCATCAGCCCGGGCAGGGGGGACTCCTACGAGCAGTACTTC.

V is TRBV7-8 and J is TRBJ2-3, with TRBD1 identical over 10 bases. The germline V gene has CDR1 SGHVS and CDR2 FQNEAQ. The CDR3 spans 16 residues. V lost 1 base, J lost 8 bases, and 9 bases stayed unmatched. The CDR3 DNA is TGTGCCAGCAGCTTAGTTTCCGGGACAGGGGCCGTTACGCAGTATTTT. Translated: CASSLVSGTGAVTQYF.

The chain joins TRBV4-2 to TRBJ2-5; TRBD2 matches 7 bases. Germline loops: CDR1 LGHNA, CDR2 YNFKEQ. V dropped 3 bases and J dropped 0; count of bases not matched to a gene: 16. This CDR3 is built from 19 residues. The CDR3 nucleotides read TGTGCCAGCAGCCAGGCTCCGTTTGAGCGGGAAACACACCAAGAGACCCAGTACTTC. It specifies CASSQAPFERETHQETQYF.

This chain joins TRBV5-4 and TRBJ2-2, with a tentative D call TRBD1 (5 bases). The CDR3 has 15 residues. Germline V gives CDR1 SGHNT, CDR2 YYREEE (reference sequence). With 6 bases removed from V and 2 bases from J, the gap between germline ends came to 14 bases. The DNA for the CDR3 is TGTGCCAGCACCCACGACAGCCGAAACACCGGGGAGCTGTTTTTT. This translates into CASTHDSRNTGELFF.

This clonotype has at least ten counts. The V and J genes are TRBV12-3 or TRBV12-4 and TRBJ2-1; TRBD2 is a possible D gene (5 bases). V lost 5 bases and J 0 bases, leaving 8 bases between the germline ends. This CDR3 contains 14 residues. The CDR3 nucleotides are TGTGCCAGCAGTAGAACTAGCTCCTACAATGAGCAGTTCTTC. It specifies CASSRTSSYNEQFF.

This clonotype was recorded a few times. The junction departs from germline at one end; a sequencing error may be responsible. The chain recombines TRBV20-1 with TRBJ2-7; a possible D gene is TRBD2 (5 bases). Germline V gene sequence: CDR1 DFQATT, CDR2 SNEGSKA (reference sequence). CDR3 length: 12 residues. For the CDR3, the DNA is TGTAGTATCCGGTTGACTACCTACGAGCAGTACTTC. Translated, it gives CSIRLTTYEQYF.

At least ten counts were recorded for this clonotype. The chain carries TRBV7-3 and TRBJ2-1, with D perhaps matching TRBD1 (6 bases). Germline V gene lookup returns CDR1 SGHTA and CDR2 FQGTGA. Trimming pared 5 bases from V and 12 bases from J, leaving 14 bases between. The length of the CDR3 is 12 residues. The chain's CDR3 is CASSPRWGRQFF. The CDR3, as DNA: TGTGCCAGCAGCCCCCGCTGGGGGCGGCAGTTCTTC.

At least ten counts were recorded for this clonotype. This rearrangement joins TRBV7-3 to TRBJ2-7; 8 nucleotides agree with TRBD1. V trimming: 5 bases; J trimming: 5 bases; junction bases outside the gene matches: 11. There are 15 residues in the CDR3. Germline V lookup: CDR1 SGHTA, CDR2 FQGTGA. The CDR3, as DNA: TGTGCCAGCAGCCCAGGGGGCAGGGGCCTTGACGAGCAGTACTTC. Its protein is CASSPGGRGLDEQYF. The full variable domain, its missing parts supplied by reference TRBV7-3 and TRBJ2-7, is GAGVSQTPSNKVTEKGKYVELRCDPISGHTALYWYRQSLGQGPEFLIYFQGTGAADDSGLPNDRFFAVRPEGSVSTLKIQRTERGDSAVYLCASSPGGRGLDEQYFGPGTRLTVT.

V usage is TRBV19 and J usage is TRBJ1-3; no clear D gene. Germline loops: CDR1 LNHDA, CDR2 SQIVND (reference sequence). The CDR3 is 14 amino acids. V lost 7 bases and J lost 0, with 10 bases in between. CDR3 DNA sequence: TGTGCCAGTACCGAATCCAACTCTGGAAACACCATATATTTT. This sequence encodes CASTESNSGNTIYF. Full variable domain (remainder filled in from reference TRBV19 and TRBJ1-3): DGGITQSPKYLFRKEGQNVTLSCEQNLNHDAMYWYRQDPGQGLRLIYYSQIVNDFQKGDIAEGYSVSREKKESFPLTVTSAQKNPTAFYLCASTESNSGNTIYFGEGSWLTVV.

The CDR3 spells CASSLLGTGHPPPRRNTEAFF. The CDR3 DNA reads TGTGCCAGCAGCTTGCTGGGGACAGGGCACCCTCCCCCCCGACGAAACACTGAAGCTTTCTTT. The chain has TRBV5-6 and TRBJ1-1, with 9 bases aligning to TRBD1. This CDR3 is 21 amino acids long. The germline V gene encodes CDR1 SGHDT and CDR2 YYEEEE. The V gene end was trimmed by 1 base and the J gene end by 2 bases; junction bases not matched to a gene: 21.

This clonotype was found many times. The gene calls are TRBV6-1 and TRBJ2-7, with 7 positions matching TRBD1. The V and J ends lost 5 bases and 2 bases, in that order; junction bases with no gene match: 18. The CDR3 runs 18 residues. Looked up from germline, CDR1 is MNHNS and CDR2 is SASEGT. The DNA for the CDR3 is TGTGCCAGCAGTTACTCAACAGGGGAGTGGGGACGAACCTACGAGCAGTACTTC. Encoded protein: CASSYSTGEWGRTYEQYF.

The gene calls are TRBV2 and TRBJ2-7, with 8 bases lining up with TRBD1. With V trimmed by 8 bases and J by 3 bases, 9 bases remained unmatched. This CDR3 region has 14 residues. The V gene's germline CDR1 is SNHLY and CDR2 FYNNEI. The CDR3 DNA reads TGTGCCAGCGGAGCCGGGACAGGTAACTACGAGCAGTACTTC. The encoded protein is CASGAGTGNYEQYF.

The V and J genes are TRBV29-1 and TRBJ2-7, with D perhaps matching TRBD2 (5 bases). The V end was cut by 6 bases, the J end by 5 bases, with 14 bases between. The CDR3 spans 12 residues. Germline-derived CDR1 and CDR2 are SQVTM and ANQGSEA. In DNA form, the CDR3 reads TGCAGCGTCGGACCCCCGGGGAACGAGCAGTACTTC. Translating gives CSVGPPGNEQYF.